This paragraph reports one T cell receptor (beta chain). The antigen is unknown. Regarding time point: pretreatment peripheral blood. Pretreatment and on-treatment blood mononuclear cell samples were taken, totaling between 1 and 8 time points per patient. The CDR3 loop spans 19 amino acids. The J segment lost 1 base and the V segment lost 3 bases, leaving 11 bases of the junction unmatched. The germline gives CDR1 SGHRS, CDR2 YFSETQ. The data stem from a study of PD-L1 blockade in urothelial cancer. Looking at the study overall: At 6 weeks and at 3 weeks (second dose) after treatment start, blood was analyzed.

Study-level points and caveats: The study found that durable-benefit patients expanded tumor-associated blood clones more at 3 weeks.

The protocol was immunoSEQ multiplex PCR, while the TCRdb copy is restricted to in-frame clones and leaves out a portion. The repertoire holds 60,000 or so clones, about 76% seen once, with roughly 2.9% in the top ten. This sequence was found in a man between 65 and 85 years old with urothelial cancer. Specimen: PBMCs, collected around atezolizumab (anti-PD-L1) treatment. The chain has TRBV5-1 and TRBJ2-3, with 13 bases aligning to TRBD2. CDR3 in DNA: TGCGCCAGCAGCTCCACTAGCGGGAGGGCCTTTAGCGGCACAGATACGCAGTATTTT. It is translated as CASSSTSGRAFSGTDTQYF.